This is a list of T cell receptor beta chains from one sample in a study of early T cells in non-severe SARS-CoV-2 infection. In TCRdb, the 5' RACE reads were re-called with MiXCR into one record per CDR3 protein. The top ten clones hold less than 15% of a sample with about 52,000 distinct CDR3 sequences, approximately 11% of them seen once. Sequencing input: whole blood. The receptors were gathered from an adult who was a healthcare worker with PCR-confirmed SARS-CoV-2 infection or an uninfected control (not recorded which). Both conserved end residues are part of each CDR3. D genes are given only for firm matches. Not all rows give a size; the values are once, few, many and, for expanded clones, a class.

cdr3_nt: TGTGCCAGTTCTGAATCCATGACCATGGGGGTAGACACAGATACGCAGTATTTT
cdr3_aa: CASSESMTMGVDTDTQYF
j_call: TRBJ2-3
v_call: TRBV19
clone_size: few
d_call: -

cdr3_nt: TGTGCCACCCGTACCCGACAGGATGGCGAGCAGTACTTC
cdr3_aa: CATRTRQDGEQYF
j_call: TRBJ2-7
v_call: TRBV2
clone_size: many
d_call: -

cdr3_nt: TGCGCCAGCAGCTTCGGGAGCCCTAACTATGGCTACACCTTC
cdr3_aa: CASSFGSPNYGYTF
j_call: TRBJ1-2
v_call: TRBV5-1
clone_size: many
d_call: -

cdr3_nt: TGTGCCAGCTCACCCTCTAACCCCGGGCCACGGAGCCATGGCTACACCTTC
cdr3_aa: CASSPSNPGPRSHGYTF
j_call: TRBJ1-2
v_call: TRBV18
clone_size: -
d_call: -

cdr3_nt: TGCAGCGTTGTCGGGGCGGAAAATGAGCAGTTCTTC
cdr3_aa: CSVVGAENEQFF
j_call: TRBJ2-1
v_call: TRBV29-1
clone_size: many
d_call: -

cdr3_nt: TGCAGCGTGGAGCTTAGCGGCGAGCAGTTCTTC
cdr3_aa: CSVELSGEQFF
j_call: TRBJ2-1
v_call: TRBV29-1
clone_size: -
d_call: -

cdr3_nt: TGCAGTGCTAGAGATCGAGTTGGGGATACGCAGTATTTT
cdr3_aa: CSARDRVGDTQYF
j_call: TRBJ2-3
v_call: TRBV20-1
clone_size: few
d_call: -

cdr3_nt: TGCAGTGCTAGTAGCCCTCAGACTAGCGGGGGACCCTACGAGCAGTACTTC
cdr3_aa: CSASSPQTSGGPYEQYF
j_call: TRBJ2-7
v_call: TRBV20-1
clone_size: -
d_call: TRBD2

cdr3_nt: TGCAGCGGGTCCAGGGGCGGCGGCACTGAAGCTTTCTTT
cdr3_aa: CSGSRGGGTEAFF
j_call: TRBJ1-1
v_call: TRBV29-1
clone_size: few
d_call: -

cdr3_nt: TGCGCCAGCAGCCAAGGGATATCCGAAGCTTTCTTT
cdr3_aa: CASSQGISEAFF
j_call: TRBJ1-1
v_call: TRBV4-3
clone_size: few
d_call: -

cdr3_nt: TGCAGTGCTAGAGAAACAGGCGCTATCCTTAATTCACCCCTCCACTTT
cdr3_aa: CSARETGAILNSPLHF
j_call: TRBJ1-6
v_call: TRBV20-1
clone_size: many
d_call: -

cdr3_nt: TGTGCCAGCATCAATCAGTTTCCCCCCCCCTACGAGCAGTACTTC
cdr3_aa: CASINQFPPPYEQYF
j_call: TRBJ2-7
v_call: TRBV7-9
clone_size: -
d_call: -

cdr3_nt: TGTGCCAGCGGGGGATTCTATGGCTACACCTTC
cdr3_aa: CASGGFYGYTF
j_call: TRBJ1-2
v_call: TRBV7-2
clone_size: many
d_call: -

cdr3_nt: TGTGCCTGGAGAAGGGGAGCTAATGAAAAACTGTTTTTT
cdr3_aa: CAWRRGANEKLFF
j_call: TRBJ1-4
v_call: TRBV30
clone_size: many
d_call: -

cdr3_nt: TGTGCCAGCAGCTTAGTATGGGGGGTTACCGAGCAGTACTTC
cdr3_aa: CASSLVWGVTEQYF
j_call: TRBJ2-7
v_call: TRBV7-2
clone_size: -
d_call: -

cdr3_nt: TGTGCCTGGACTCGACAGGACAGCTACACCTTC
cdr3_aa: CAWTRQDSYTF
j_call: TRBJ1-2
v_call: TRBV30
clone_size: many
d_call: -

cdr3_nt: TGTGCCAGCAGAGCCGGGACGGCCACCGGGGAGCTGTTTTTT
cdr3_aa: CASRAGTATGELFF
j_call: TRBJ2-2
v_call: TRBV2
clone_size: many
d_call: -

cdr3_nt: TGCAGTGCCACAAGTACTAGCACAGAGACCCAGTACTTC
cdr3_aa: CSATSTSTETQYF
j_call: TRBJ2-5
v_call: TRBV20-1
clone_size: few
d_call: -

cdr3_nt: TGTGCCAGCAGCCAGGTGGACAGGGGATACGAGCAGTACTTC
cdr3_aa: CASSQVDRGYEQYF
j_call: TRBJ2-7
v_call: TRBV4-2
clone_size: once
d_call: TRBD1

cdr3_nt: TGTGCCAGTAGAATTGGGGATTCACCCCTCCACTTT
cdr3_aa: CASRIGDSPLHF
j_call: TRBJ1-6
v_call: TRBV19
clone_size: many
d_call: -

cdr3_nt: TGTGCCAGCAACCCGACAGGGGGCAACGCTGAAGCTTTCTTT
cdr3_aa: CASNPTGGNAEAFF
j_call: TRBJ1-1
v_call: TRBV7-2
clone_size: many
d_call: TRBD1

cdr3_nt: TGTGCCAGCAGCCAAGACAGGTCTAGGAATGAGCAGTTCTTC
cdr3_aa: CASSQDRSRNEQFF
j_call: TRBJ2-1
v_call: TRBV4-2
clone_size: many
d_call: -

cdr3_nt: TGCAGTGCTAGAGATACCGGGTCGGGGAACACTGAAGCTTTCTTT
cdr3_aa: CSARDTGSGNTEAFF
j_call: TRBJ1-1
v_call: TRBV20-1
clone_size: many
d_call: -

cdr3_nt: TGTGCCAGCAGCTCAATCCCGGGCTCTTTGTGGTACTTC
cdr3_aa: CASSSIPGSLWYF
j_call: TRBJ2-7
v_call: TRBV7-2
clone_size: many
d_call: -

cdr3_nt: TGTGCCAGCAGTTTGAGGCTTGAGCAGTTCTTC
cdr3_aa: CASSLRLEQFF
j_call: TRBJ2-1
v_call: TRBV28
clone_size: many
d_call: -

cdr3_nt: TGTGCCAGCAGCCATACACACAGGGGCCGGCAAGATACGCAGTATTTT
cdr3_aa: CASSHTHRGRQDTQYF
j_call: TRBJ2-3
v_call: TRBV7-9
clone_size: many
d_call: TRBD1

cdr3_nt: TGCAGTGCTACCAGGACTAGCCTCGAGCAGTACTTC
cdr3_aa: CSATRTSLEQYF
j_call: TRBJ2-7
v_call: TRBV20-1
clone_size: once
d_call: TRBD2

cdr3_nt: TGTGCCAGCAGTGCCGGGAGCGAGACCCAGTACTTC
cdr3_aa: CASSAGSETQYF
j_call: TRBJ2-5
v_call: TRBV2
clone_size: many
d_call: -

cdr3_nt: TGTGCTAGCAGCTCCCTGGGTCAAATGGGGGAGCAGTTCTTC
cdr3_aa: CASSSLGQMGEQFF
j_call: TRBJ2-1
v_call: TRBV7-7
clone_size: many
d_call: -

cdr3_nt: TGCAGCCCCGGACAGGGGGTAGCCAAAAACATTCAGTACTTC
cdr3_aa: CSPGQGVAKNIQYF
j_call: TRBJ2-4
v_call: TRBV29-1
clone_size: many
d_call: TRBD1

cdr3_nt: TGCGCCAGCAGTTTCACAGGGTACGAGCAGTACTTC
cdr3_aa: CASSFTGYEQYF
j_call: TRBJ2-7
v_call: TRBV5-1
clone_size: -
d_call: -

cdr3_nt: TGTGCCAGCAGCTTACGCGAGGGCGCGGGTGATACGCAGTATTTT
cdr3_aa: CASSLREGAGDTQYF
j_call: TRBJ2-3
v_call: TRBV7-9
clone_size: few
d_call: -

cdr3_nt: TGCGCCAGCAGTGAGGGGCGCGACTATGGCTACACCTTC
cdr3_aa: CASSEGRDYGYTF
j_call: TRBJ1-2
v_call: TRBV10-2
clone_size: many
d_call: -

cdr3_nt: TGTGCCAGCAGCTTGGACGCAGACAGGGCTGGGACCGGGGAGCTGTTTTTT
cdr3_aa: CASSLDADRAGTGELFF
j_call: TRBJ2-2
v_call: TRBV5-4
clone_size: many
d_call: TRBD1

cdr3_nt: TGCAGTGCTAGAGACCCCCAGAATGGGGACCAGTACTTC
cdr3_aa: CSARDPQNGDQYF
j_call: TRBJ2-5
v_call: TRBV20-1
clone_size: many
d_call: -

cdr3_nt: TGTGCCAGCAGCCAAGCAATGGGGTCCTACGAGCAGTACTTC
cdr3_aa: CASSQAMGSYEQYF
j_call: TRBJ2-7
v_call: TRBV4-2
clone_size: -
d_call: -

cdr3_nt: TGTGCCAGTAGTAAGGGCCCTACATCCTACGAGCAGTACTTC
cdr3_aa: CASSKGPTSYEQYF
j_call: TRBJ2-7
v_call: TRBV19
clone_size: many
d_call: -

cdr3_nt: TGTGCCAGCAGCCAAGAGACGGGACAGAGGAATTCACCCCTCCACTTT
cdr3_aa: CASSQETGQRNSPLHF
j_call: TRBJ1-6
v_call: TRBV4-2
clone_size: many
d_call: TRBD1

cdr3_nt: TGTGCCAGCAGCTTAGAAATGTGGGGTGAGCAGTTCTTC
cdr3_aa: CASSLEMWGEQFF
j_call: TRBJ2-1
v_call: TRBV7-6
clone_size: medium-sized
d_call: -

cdr3_nt: TGCAGTGCTGAACCTCTAGGTGAGCAGTTCTTC
cdr3_aa: CSAEPLGEQFF
j_call: TRBJ2-1
v_call: TRBV20-1
clone_size: few
d_call: -

cdr3_nt: TGTGCCAGCACCCTTGACGCATCTGGGGCCAACGTCCTGACTTTC
cdr3_aa: CASTLDASGANVLTF
j_call: TRBJ2-6
v_call: TRBV6-2/TRBV6-3
clone_size: many
d_call: -

cdr3_nt: TGTGCCAGCAGCTTAGCGGCAGGCGGCTACACCTTC
cdr3_aa: CASSLAAGGYTF
j_call: TRBJ1-2
v_call: TRBV13
clone_size: many
d_call: -

cdr3_nt: TGCGCCAGCCACCTTCGGGGGGCATCAGATACGCAGTATTTT
cdr3_aa: CASHLRGASDTQYF
j_call: TRBJ2-3
v_call: TRBV5-1
clone_size: many
d_call: -